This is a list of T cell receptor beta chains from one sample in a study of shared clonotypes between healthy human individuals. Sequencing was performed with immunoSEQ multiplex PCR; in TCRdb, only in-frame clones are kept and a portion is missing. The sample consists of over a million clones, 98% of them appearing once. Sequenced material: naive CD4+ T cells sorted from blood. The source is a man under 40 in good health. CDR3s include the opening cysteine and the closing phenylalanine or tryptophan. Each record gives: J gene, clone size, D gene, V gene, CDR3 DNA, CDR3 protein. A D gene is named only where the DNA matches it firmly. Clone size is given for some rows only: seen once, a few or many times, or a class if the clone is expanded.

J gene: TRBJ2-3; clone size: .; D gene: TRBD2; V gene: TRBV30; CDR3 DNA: TGTGCCTGGAGTGTCAAGCGGGAGAGCACAGATACGCAGTATTTT; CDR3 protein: CAWSVKRESTDTQYF
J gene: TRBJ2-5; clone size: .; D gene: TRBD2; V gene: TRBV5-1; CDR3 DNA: TGCGCCAGCAGTACTACGAAGGGGACTAGCGAAGAGACCCAGTACTTC; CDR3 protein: CASSTTKGTSEETQYF
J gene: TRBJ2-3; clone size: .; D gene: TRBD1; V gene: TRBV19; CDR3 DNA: TGTGCCAGTAGTACTGGGACAGGGCGGATGTTAGATACGCAGTATTTT; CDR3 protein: CASSTGTGRMLDTQYF
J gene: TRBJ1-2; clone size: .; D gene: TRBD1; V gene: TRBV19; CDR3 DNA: TGTGCCAGTAGTATCGGGGGACAGGGAAAGAGCTATGGCTACACCTTC; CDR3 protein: CASSIGGQGKSYGYTF
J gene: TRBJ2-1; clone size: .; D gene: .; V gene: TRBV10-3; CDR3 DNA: TGTGCCATCAGTGAGAGGCCGAGCTCCTACAATGAGCAGTTCTTC; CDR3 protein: CAISERPSSYNEQFF
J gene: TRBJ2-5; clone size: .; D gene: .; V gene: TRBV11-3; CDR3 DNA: TGTGCCAGCAGCTATCGAAGTGGAGAGACCCAGTACTTC; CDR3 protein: CASSYRSGETQYF
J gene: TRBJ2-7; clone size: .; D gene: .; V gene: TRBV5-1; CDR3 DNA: TGCGCCAGCAGCTTGAGCCAGGGCGGTACCTACGAGCAGTACTTC; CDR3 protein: CASSLSQGGTYEQYF
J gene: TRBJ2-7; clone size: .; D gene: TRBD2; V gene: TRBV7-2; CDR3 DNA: TGTGCCAGCAGCGCTAGCGGGAGGGGCGAGCAGTACTTC; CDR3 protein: CASSASGRGEQYF
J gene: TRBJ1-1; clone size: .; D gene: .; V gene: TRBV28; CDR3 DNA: TGTGCCAGCAGTTCCCAGAGGGGTGGAGCCAACACTGAAGCTTTCTTT; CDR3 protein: CASSSQRGGANTEAFF
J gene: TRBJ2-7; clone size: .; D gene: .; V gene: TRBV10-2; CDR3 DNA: TGCGCCATATTATCCAGGCGACAGGATACCTACGAGCAGTACTTC; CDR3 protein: CAILSRRQDTYEQYF
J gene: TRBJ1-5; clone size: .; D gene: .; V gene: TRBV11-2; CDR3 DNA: TGTGCCAGCAGCTTGGGGGCGAATCAGCCCCAGCATTTT; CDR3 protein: CASSLGANQPQHF
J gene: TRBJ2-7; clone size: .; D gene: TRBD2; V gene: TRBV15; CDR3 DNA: TGTGCCACCAGCAGGGCGCCGGCGGGAGGATACGAGCAGTACTTC; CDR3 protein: CATSRAPAGGYEQYF
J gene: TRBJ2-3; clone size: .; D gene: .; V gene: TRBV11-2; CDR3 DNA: TGTGCCAGCACACTTATACCCGGCAGCACAGATACGCAGTATTTT; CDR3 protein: CASTLIPGSTDTQYF
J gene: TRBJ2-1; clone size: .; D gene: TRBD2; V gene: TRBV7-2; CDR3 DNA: TGTGCCAGCAGCCTCTCACTAGCGGGAGGCCACAATGAGCAGTTCTTC; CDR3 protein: CASSLSLAGGHNEQFF
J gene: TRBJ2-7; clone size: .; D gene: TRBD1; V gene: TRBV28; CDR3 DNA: TGTGCCAGCAGTATAACCGCCCGACAGGGGTACGAGCAGTACTTC; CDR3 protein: CASSITARQGYEQYF
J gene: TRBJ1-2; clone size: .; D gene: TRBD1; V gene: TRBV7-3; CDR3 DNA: TGTGCCAGCAGCTTGAGGCAGGGGGATGGCTACACCTTC; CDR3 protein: CASSLRQGDGYTF
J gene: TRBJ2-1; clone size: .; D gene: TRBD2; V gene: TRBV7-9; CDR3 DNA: TGTGCCAGCAGCTTGGGGTCGCTAGCGGGAGCCTACAATGAGCAGTTCTTC; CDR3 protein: CASSLGSLAGAYNEQFF
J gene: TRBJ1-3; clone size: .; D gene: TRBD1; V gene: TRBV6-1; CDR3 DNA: TGTGCCAGCACCCGGGACAGCAACTCTGGAAACACCATATATTTT; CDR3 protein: CASTRDSNSGNTIYF
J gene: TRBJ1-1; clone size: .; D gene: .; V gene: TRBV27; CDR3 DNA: TGTGCCAGCAGGTCCACGACAGCCATGAACACTGAAGCTTTCTTT; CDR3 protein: CASRSTTAMNTEAFF
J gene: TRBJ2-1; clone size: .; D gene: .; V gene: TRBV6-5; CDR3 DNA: TGTGCCAGCAGTCTAGACTGGAGCTCCTACAATGAGCAGTTCTTC; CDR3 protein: CASSLDWSSYNEQFF
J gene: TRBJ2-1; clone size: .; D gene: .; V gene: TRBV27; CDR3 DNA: TGTGCCAGCAGTTTGACGGGGCTAGCCCCCTACAATGAGCAGTTCTTC; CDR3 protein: CASSLTGLAPYNEQFF
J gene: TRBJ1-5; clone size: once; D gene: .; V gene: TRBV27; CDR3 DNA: TGTGCCAGCAGTTTAATCAGGGGCAATCAGCCCCAGCATTTT; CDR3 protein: CASSLIRGNQPQHF
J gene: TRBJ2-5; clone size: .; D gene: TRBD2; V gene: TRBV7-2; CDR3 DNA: TGTGCCAGCACCCCTATCACTAGCGGGGTTGTGCCAGAGACCCAGTACTTC; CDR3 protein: CASTPITSGVVPETQYF
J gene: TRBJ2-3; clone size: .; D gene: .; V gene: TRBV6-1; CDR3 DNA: TGTGCCAGCAAGTATCTCGGGTCTACAGATACGCAGTATTTT; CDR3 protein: CASKYLGSTDTQYF
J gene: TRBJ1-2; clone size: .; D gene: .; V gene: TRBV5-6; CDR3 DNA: TGTGCCAGCAGCTTGGGCCCAGGGATATATACTAACTATGGCTACACCTTC; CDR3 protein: CASSLGPGIYTNYGYTF
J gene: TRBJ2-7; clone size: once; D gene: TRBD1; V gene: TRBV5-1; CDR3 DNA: TGCGCCAGCAGCTCCGGGACAGGGATAGGGCCATACGAGCAGTACTTC; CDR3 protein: CASSSGTGIGPYEQYF
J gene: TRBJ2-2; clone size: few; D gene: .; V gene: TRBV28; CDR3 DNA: TGTGCCAGCAGGAAACCGGGACGGAACACCGGGGAGCTGTTTTTT; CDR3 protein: CASRKPGRNTGELFF
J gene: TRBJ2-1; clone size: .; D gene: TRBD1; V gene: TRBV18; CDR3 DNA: TGTGCCAGCTCACCACGATTAGAGGGGGCGAAGGGCAATGAGCAGTTCTTC; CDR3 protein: CASSPRLEGAKGNEQFF
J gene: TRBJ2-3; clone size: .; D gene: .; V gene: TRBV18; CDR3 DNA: TGTGCCAGCTCACCAAAGGGCGGAGCGAATACGCAGTATTTT; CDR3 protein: CASSPKGGANTQYF
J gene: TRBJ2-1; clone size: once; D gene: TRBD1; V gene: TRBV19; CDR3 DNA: TGTGCCAGTAGACGGACAGGTCCCTTGGGCCAGGGGCCCTACAATGAGCAGTTCTTC; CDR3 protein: CASRRTGPLGQGPYNEQFF
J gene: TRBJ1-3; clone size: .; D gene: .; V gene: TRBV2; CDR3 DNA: TGTGCCAGCAACCGGGACGGGCTATCTGGAAACACCATATATTTT; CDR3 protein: CASNRDGLSGNTIYF
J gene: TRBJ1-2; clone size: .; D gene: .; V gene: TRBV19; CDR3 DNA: TGTGCCAGTAGCAACACCTACTATGGCTACACCTTC; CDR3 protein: CASSNTYYGYTF
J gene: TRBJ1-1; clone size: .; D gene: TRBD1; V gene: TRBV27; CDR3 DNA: TGTGCCAGCAGACCCCATTTTGGCCCCCCATCAGGGGGCCGGACTGAAGCTTTCTTT; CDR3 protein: CASRPHFGPPSGGRTEAFF
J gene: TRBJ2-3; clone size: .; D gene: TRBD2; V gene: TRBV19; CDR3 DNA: TGTGCCAGCAGATTAGCGGGAGGGACTACAGATACGCAGTATTTT; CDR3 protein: CASRLAGGTTDTQYF
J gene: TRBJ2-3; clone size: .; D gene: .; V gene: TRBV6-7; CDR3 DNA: TGTGCCAGCAGTTACGTGCTAGCGAATAGCACAGATACGCAGTATTTT; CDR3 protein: CASSYVLANSTDTQYF
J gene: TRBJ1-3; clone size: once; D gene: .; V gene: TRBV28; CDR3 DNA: TGTGCCAGCAGTACCCTCGCGGTGAGCTCTGGAAACACCATATATTTT; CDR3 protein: CASSTLAVSSGNTIYF
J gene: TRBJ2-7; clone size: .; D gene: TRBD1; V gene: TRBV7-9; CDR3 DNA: TGTGCCAGCAGCTTCGGGACAGGGGACTACGAGCAGTACTTC; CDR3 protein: CASSFGTGDYEQYF
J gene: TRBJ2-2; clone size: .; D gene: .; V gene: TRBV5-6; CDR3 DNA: TGTGCCAGCAGCCCGTTTAGTCACACGAACACCGGGGAGCTGTTTTTT; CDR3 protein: CASSPFSHTNTGELFF
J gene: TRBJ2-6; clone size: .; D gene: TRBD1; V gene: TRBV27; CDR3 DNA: TGTGCCAGCAGACCGGGACAGGGTTCATCTGGGGCCAACGTCCTGACTTTC; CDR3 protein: CASRPGQGSSGANVLTF
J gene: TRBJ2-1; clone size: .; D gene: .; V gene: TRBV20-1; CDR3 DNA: TGCAGTGCTCCTCGGATATGGGAGCAGTTCTTC; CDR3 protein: CSAPRIWEQFF
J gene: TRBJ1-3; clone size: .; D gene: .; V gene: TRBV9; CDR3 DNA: TGTGCCAGCAGCGTAGCGCGGTTGGAGGACAACCTTGCTGGAAACACCATATATTTT; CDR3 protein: CASSVARLEDNLAGNTIYF
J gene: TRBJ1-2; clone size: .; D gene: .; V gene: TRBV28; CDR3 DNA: TGTGCCAGCAGAAGGGGCAGGGAGCCCTATGGCTACACCTTC; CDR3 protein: CASRRGREPYGYTF
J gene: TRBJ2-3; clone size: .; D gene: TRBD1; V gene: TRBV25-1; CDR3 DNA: TGTGCCAGCAGCCCCGTGGTGGGACAGGGACCAGATACGCAGTATTTT; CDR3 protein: CASSPVVGQGPDTQYF
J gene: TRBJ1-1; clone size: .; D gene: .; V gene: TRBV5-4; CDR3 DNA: TGTGCCAGCAGCTTGGGGCCGACAGAAAACACTGAAGCTTTCTTT; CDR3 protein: CASSLGPTENTEAFF
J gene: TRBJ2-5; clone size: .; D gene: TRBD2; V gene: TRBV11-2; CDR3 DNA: TGTGCCAGCAGCTTAGCGGGGCGGGGGCAAGAGACCCAGTACTTC; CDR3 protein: CASSLAGRGQETQYF
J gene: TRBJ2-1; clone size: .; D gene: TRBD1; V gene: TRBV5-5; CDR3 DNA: TGTGCCAGCAGCTTGGGTCTCAGGGGGCGCGGCAATGAGCAGTTCTTC; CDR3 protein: CASSLGLRGRGNEQFF
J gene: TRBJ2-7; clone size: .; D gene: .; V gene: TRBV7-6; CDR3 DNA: TGTGCCAGCAGCTTTGACGGGAGGCAGTACTTC; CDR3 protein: CASSFDGRQYF
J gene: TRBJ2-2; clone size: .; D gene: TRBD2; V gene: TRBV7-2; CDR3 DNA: TGTGCCAGCAGCTTCCGGACTAGCGGAAATGGCGGGGAGCTGTTTTTT; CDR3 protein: CASSFRTSGNGGELFF
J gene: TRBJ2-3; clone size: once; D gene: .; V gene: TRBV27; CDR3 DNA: TGTGCCAGCAGTTTATCGACTAAGATCACAGATACGCAGTATTTT; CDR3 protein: CASSLSTKITDTQYF
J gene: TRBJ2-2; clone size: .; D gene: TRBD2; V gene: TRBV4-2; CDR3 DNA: TGTGCCAGCAGCCAAGTCCCGGGAGGGCCGACCGGGGAGCTGTTTTTT; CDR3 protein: CASSQVPGGPTGELFF
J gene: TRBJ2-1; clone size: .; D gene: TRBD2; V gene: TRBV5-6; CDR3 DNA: TGTGCCAGCAGACCCCGAGCGGGAGTCCCCTACAATGAGCAGTTCTTC; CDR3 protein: CASRPRAGVPYNEQFF
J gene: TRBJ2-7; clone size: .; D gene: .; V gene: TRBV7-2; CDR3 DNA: TGTGCCAGCAGCCGAGGTCCGGGCCCCTACGAGCAGTACTTC; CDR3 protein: CASSRGPGPYEQYF